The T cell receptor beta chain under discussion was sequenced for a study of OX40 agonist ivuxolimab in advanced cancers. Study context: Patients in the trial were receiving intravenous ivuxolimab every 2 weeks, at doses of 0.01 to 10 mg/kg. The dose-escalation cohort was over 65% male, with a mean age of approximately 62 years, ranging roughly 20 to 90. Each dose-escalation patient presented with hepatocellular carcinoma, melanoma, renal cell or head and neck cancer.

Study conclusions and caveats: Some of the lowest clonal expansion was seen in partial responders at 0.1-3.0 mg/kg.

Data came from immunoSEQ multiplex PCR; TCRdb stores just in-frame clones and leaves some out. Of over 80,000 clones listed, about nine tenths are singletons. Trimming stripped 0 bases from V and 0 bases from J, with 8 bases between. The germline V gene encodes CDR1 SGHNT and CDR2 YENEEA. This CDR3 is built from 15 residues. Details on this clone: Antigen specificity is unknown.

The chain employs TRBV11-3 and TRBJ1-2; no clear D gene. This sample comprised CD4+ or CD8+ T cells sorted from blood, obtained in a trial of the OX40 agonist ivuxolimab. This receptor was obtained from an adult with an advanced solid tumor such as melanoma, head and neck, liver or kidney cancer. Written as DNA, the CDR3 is TGTGCCAGCAGCTTAGAACGGCCAGCTAACTATGGCTACACCTTC. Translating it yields CASSLERPANYGYTF.